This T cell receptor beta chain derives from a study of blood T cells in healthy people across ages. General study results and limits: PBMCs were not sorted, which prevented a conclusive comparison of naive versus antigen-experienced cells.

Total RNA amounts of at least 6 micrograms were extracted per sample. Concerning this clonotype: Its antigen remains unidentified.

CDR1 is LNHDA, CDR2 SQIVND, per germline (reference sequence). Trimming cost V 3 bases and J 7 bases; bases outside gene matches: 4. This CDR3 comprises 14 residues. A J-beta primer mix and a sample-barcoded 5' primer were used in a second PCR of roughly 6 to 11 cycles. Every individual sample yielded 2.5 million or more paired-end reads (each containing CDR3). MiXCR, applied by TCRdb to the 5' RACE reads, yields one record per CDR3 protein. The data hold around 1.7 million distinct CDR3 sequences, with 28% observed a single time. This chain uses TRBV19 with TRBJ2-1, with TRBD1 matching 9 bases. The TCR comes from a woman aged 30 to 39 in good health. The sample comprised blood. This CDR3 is CASSMPGQGNEQFF. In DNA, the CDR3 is TGTGCCAGTAGTATGCCGGGACAGGGAAATGAGCAGTTCTTC.